Here is one T cell receptor beta chain with its context. Its antigen is not yet known. To determine HCMV serostatus, a commercial ELISA kit was used to detect HCMV-specific IgG in serum. Ficoll density gradient centrifugation was used to isolate peripheral blood mononuclear cells from blood. Sequenced on an Illumina HiSeq 2000. The TCR beta cDNA libraries were made using 5'RACE template switching, a step that added both a universal primer site and unique molecular identifiers. Priming for cDNA synthesis came from the TCR beta constant segment, and two successive PCR amplification steps followed. The published analysis was carried out like this. MIGEC handled demultiplexing of the reads and grouping by UMI, while MiTCR was used to assemble and quantify clonotypes. To remove erroneous sequences, TCR cDNA sequences were retained only when supported by two or more reads. The tcR package was used for downstream repertoire analysis, and clonotypes were matched between fractions using CDR3 nucleotide sequence together with V segment. VDJmatch was used to annotate antigen specificity against VDJdb, with one amino acid substitution allowed in CDR3. One entry per CDR3 protein sequence results from the TCRdb reprocessing of the reads, with DNA left out. V and J calls and clone size were set by TCRdb, not the authors. This sample's table has entries for under 600,000 distinct CDR3 sequences. Almost 1.5% of the sample goes to the ten largest clones.

This record comes from a study of T cells expressing NK-cell markers (dated by TCRdb to about 2020). Regarding the study in general: TCR beta-chain repertoires were profiled in sorted CD3+CD56+NKG2C+, CD3+CD56+NKG2C- and CD3+CD56-NKG2C+ T-cell subsets from seven or eight donors. Randomly selected healthy volunteers, three men and five women, were used as the eight sequenced donors. Sequencing of the libraries produced 2 x 150 bp reads on Illumina HiSeq 2000/2500, MiSeq or NextSeq. Among the eight sequenced donors, seven were HCMV-seropositive and one was HCMV-seronegative. Here is what the overall study found, with its caveats: In roughly six donors, the dominant CD3+CD56+NKG2C+ clonotypes ranked among the top 10 CD8+ clonotypes, making up roughly 1.0-7.0% of CD8+ T cells. Whether the expanded NKG2C-expressing T cell clones were specific for HCMV antigens was left unclear. Those dominant clonotypes were again the most abundant among CD3+CD56-NKG2C+ cells in a handful of donors, at about 25-60.1%.

CDR1 and CDR2, looked up from the germline V gene, are SGDLS and YYNGEE. From cysteine to phenylalanine, the CDR3 is 12 amino acids long. The coding DNA is unavailable. The sequenced sample was blood T cells: a sorted CD56 or NKG2C T cell subset, CD4+ or CD8+ T cells, or bulk PBMC T cells (not recorded which). The sequence links TRBV9 to TRBJ2-3. The clonotype originates from a woman between 50 and 59 years old in good health. Donor details come from another sample of the same person, matched by shared clones. The CDR3 amino acid sequence is: CASSPSLDTQYF.